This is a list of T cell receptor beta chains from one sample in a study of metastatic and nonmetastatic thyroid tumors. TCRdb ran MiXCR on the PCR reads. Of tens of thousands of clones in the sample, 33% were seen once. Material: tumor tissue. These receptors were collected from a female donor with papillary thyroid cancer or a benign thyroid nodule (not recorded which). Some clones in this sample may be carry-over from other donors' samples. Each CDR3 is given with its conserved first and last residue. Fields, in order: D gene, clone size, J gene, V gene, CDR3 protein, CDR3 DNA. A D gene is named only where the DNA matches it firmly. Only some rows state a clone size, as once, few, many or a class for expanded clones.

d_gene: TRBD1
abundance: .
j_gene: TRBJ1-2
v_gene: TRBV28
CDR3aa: CASSISQGARVGGYTF
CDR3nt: TGTGCCAGCAGTATCTCTCAGGGGGCGCGGGTCGGGGGCTACACCTTC

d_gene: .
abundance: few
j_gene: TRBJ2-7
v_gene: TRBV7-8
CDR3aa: CASSDTYEQYF
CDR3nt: TGTGCCAGCTCCGACACCTACGAGCAGTACTTC

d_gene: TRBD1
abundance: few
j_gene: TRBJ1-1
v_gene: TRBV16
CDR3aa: CASSRTQGATEAFF
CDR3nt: TGTGCCAGCAGCCGCACACAGGGGGCCACTGAAGCTTTCTTT

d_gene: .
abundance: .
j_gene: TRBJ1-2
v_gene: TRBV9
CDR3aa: CAGSVGQDRGYYGYTF
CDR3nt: TGTGCCGGCAGCGTAGGTCAGGACAGAGGCTACTATGGCTACACCTTC

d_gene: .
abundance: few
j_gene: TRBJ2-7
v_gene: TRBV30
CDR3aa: CACRPRDEQYF
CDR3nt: TGTGCCTGTAGACCCCGGGACGAGCAGTACTTC

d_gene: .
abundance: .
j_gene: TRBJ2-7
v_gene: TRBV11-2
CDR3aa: CASSPRRRAMGEQYF
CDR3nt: TGTGCCAGCAGCCCCCGGAGGAGGGCGATGGGCGAGCAGTACTTC

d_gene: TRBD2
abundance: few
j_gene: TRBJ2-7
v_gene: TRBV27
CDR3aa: CASSSGLAGGPYYEQYF
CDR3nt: TGTGCCAGCAGTTCGGGACTAGCGGGAGGTCCCTACTACGAGCAGTACTTC

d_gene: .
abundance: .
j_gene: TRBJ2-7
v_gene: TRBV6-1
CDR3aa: CATRPSSYEQYF
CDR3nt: TGTGCCACTCGACCCAGCTCCTACGAGCAGTACTTC

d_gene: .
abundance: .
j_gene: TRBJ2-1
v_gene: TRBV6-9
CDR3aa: CASSYTGGRGAYNEQFF
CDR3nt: TGTGCCAGCAGTTACACCGGGGGGCGGGGTGCCTACAATGAGCAGTTCTTC

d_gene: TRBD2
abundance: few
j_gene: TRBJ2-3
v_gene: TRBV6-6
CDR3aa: CASNPSGGGRSTDTQYF
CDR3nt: TGTGCCAGCAACCCTAGCGGGGGGGGACGATCCACAGATACGCAGTATTTT

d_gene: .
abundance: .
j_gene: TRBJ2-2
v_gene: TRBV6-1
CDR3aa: CASSQTTFAGELFF
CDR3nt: TGTGCCAGCAGTCAAACTACCTTCGCCGGGGAGCTGTTTTTT

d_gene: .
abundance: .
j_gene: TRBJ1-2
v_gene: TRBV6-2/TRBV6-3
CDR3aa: CASKTQGPYGYTF
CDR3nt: TGTGCCAGCAAAACTCAGGGGCCCTATGGCTACACCTTC

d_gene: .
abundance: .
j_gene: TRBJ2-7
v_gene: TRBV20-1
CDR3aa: CSAIGIQGEQYF
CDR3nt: TGCAGTGCTATCGGCATCCAGGGCGAGCAGTACTTC

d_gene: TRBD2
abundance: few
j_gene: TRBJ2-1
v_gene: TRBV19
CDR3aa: CASSGLAGHNEQFF
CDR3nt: TGTGCCAGTAGTGGGTTAGCGGGACACAATGAGCAGTTCTTC

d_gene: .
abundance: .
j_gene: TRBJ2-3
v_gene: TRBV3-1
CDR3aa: CASSQVDRMDTQYF
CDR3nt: TGTGCCAGCAGCCAAGTTGACAGAATGGATACGCAGTATTTT

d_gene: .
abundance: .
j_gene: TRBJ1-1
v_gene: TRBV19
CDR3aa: CASTEQVTGTEAFF
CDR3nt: TGTGCCAGTACCGAACAGGTTACGGGCACTGAAGCTTTCTTT

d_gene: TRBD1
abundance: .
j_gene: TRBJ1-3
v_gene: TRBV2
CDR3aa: CASRDRGNTIYF
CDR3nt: TGTGCCAGCAGGGACAGGGGAAACACCATATATTTT

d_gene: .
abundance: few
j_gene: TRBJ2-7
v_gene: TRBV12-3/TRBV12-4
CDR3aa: CASSPNFAANYEQYF
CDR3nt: TGTGCCAGCAGTCCCAATTTTGCGGCTAACTACGAGCAGTACTTC

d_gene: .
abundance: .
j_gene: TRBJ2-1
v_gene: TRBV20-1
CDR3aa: CSAKRALLGEQLF
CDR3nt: TGCAGTGCTAAGCGCGCCTTATTGGGTGAGCAGCTCTTC

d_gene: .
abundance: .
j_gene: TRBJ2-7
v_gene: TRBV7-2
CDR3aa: CASSRTGNYEQYF
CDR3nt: TGTGCCAGCAGCCGGACGGGGAACTACGAGCAGTACTTC

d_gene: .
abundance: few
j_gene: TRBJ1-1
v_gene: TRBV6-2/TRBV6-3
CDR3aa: CASSYISNTEAFF
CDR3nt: TGTGCCAGCAGTTACATTTCGAACACTGAAGCTTTCTTT

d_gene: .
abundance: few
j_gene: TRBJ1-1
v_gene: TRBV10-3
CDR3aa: CAISEMSGGNTEAFF
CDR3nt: TGTGCCATCAGTGAGATGTCAGGCGGGAACACTGAAGCTTTCTTT

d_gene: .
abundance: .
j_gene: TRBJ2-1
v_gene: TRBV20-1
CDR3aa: CSARGPSFNEQFF
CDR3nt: TGCAGTGCTAGAGGCCCTAGCTTCAATGAGCAGTTCTTC

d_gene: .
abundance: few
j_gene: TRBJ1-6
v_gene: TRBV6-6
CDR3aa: CASSYSSTPYNSPLHF
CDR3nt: TGTGCCAGCAGTTACTCGAGCACCCCGTATAATTCACCCCTCCACTTT

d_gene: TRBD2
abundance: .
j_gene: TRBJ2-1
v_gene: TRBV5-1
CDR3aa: CASSITSGGGSEQFF
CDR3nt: TGCGCCAGCAGCATAACTAGCGGTGGGGGATCTGAGCAGTTCTTC

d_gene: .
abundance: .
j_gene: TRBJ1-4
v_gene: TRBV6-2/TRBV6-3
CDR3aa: CASSYAAEAGEKLFF
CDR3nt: TGTGCCAGCAGTTACGCCGCCGAGGCGGGAGAAAAACTGTTTTTT

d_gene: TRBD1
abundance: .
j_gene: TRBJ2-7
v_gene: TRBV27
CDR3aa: CASSLGQRASYEQYF
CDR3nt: TGTGCCAGCAGTTTGGGACAGCGAGCCTCCTACGAGCAGTACTTC

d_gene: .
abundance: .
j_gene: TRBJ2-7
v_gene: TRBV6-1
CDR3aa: CASGQYYEQYF
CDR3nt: TGTGCCAGCGGACAGTACTACGAGCAGTACTTC

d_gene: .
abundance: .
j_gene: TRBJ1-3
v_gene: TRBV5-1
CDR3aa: CASSLEPSGNTIYF
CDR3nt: TGCGCCAGCAGCTTGGAACCCTCTGGAAACACCATATATTTT

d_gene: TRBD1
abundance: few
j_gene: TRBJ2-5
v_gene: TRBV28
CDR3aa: CASSLGGQGARETQYF
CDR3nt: TGTGCCAGCAGTTTAGGGGGACAGGGGGCCCGGGAGACCCAGTACTTC

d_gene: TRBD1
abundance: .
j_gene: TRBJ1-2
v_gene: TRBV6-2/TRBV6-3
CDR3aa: CASSFRTGGNNLDGYTF
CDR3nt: TGTGCCAGCAGTTTCAGGACAGGAGGCAATAATTTGGATGGCTACACCTTC

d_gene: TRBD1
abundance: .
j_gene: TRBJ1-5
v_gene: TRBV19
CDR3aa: CASRTPGDRDWPQHF
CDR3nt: TGTGCCAGTAGAACCCCCGGGGACAGGGACTGGCCCCAGCATTTT

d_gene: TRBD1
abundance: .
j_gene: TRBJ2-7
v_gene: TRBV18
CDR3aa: CASSPGQGPYEQYF
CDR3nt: TGTGCCAGCTCGCCGGGACAGGGGCCCTACGAGCAGTACTTC

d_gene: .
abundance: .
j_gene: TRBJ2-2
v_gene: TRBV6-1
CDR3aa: CASTLKPRSDRGELFF
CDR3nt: TGTGCCAGCACTCTTAAACCCCGGTCCGACCGCGGGGAGCTGTTTTTT

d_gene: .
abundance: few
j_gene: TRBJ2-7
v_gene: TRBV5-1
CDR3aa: CASSLDSGPLEQYF
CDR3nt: TGCGCCAGCAGCTTGGATTCGGGTCCCCTCGAGCAGTACTTC

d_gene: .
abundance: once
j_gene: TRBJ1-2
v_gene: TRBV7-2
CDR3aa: CASSLDSMGGYTF
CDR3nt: TGTGCCAGCAGCTTAGATTCGATGGGCGGCTACACCTTC

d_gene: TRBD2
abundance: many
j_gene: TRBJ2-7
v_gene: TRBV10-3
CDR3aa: CAISETRTSGSYEQYF
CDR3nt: TGTGCCATCAGTGAGACAAGAACTAGCGGGAGCTACGAGCAGTACTTC

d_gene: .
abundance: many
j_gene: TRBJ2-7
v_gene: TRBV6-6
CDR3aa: CASSYSRGAGVREQYF
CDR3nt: TGTGCCAGCAGTTATTCTCGGGGGGCAGGGGTTAGGGAGCAGTACTTC

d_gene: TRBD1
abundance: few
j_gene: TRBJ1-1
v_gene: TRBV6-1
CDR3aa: CASRRGQGATEAFF
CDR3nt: TGTGCCAGCAGAAGAGGACAGGGGGCGACTGAAGCTTTCTTT

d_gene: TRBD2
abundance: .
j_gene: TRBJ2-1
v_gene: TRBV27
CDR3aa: CASKGGTSGSGEQFF
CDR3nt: TGTGCCAGCAAAGGAGGGACTAGCGGGAGTGGCGAGCAGTTCTTC

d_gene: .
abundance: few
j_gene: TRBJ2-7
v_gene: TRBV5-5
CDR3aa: CASSPAPSLGDEQYF
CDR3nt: TGTGCCAGCAGCCCTGCGCCCAGTTTAGGCGACGAGCAGTACTTC

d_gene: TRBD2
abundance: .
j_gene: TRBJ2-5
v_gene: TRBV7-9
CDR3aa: CASSSLGGGGETQYF
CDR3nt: TGTGCCAGCAGCTCTCTCGGTGGCGGGGGGGAGACCCAGTACTTC

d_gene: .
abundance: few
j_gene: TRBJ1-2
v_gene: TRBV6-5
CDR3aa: CASSPGGDYGYTF
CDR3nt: TGTGCCAGCAGTCCGGGCGGCGACTATGGCTACACCTTC

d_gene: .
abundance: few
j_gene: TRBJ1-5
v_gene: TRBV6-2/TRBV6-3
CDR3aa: CASSPLGNQPQHF
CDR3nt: TGTGCCAGCAGCCCCCTGGGCAATCAGCCCCAGCATTTT

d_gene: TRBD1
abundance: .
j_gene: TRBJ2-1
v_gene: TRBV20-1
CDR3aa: CSARVDRVGEQFF
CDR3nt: TGCAGTGCTAGAGTAGACAGGGTCGGGGAGCAGTTCTTC

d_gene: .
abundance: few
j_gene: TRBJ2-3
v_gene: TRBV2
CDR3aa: CASSEAQGFSTDTQYF
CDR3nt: TGTGCCAGCAGTGAAGCACAGGGTTTTTCCACAGATACGCAGTATTTT

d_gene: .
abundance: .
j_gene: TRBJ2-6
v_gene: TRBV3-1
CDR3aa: CASSQDRGGAPGANVLTF
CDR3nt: TGTGCCAGCAGCCAAGATAGGGGGGGCGCCCCAGGGGCCAACGTCCTGACTTTC

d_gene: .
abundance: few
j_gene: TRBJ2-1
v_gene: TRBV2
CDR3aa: CASSVGDEQFF
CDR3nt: TGTGCCAGCAGTGTAGGGGATGAGCAGTTCTTC

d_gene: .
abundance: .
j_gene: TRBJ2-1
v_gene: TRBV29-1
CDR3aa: CSVLIPGSGNEQFF
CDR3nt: TGCAGCGTTCTTATTCCCGGTAGCGGCAATGAGCAGTTCTTC

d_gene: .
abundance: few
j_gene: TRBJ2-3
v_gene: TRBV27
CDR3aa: CASSLTRRDTQYF
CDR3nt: TGTGCCAGCAGTTTGACTAGGCGAGATACGCAGTATTTT

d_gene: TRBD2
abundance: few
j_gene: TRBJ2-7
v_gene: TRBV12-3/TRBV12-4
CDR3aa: CASSFSGSNYEQYF
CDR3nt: TGTGCCAGCAGTTTTAGCGGGAGTAACTACGAGCAGTACTTC

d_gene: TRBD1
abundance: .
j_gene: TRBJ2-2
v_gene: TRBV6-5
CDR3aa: CASSYSTGDGGELFF
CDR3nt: TGTGCCAGCAGTTACTCGACAGGGGACGGCGGGGAGCTGTTTTTT

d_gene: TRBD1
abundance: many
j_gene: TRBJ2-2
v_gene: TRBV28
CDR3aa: CASSFLGQGTDGELFF
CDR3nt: TGTGCCAGCAGTTTCCTCGGACAGGGGACGGACGGGGAGCTGTTTTTT

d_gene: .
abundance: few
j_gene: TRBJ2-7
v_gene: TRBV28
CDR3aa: CASRFSGTGPSEQYF
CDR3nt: TGTGCCAGCAGGTTCTCCGGGACCGGCCCCTCCGAGCAGTACTTC

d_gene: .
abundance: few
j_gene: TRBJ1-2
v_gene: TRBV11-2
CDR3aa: CASSLDGWGLGGYGYTF
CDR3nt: TGTGCCAGCAGCTTGGATGGGTGGGGCCTCGGTGGCTATGGCTACACCTTC

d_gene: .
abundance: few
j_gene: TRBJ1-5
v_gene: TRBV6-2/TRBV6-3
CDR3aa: CASSYPGERQPQHF
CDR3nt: TGTGCCAGCAGTTACCCAGGGGAGAGGCAGCCCCAGCATTTT

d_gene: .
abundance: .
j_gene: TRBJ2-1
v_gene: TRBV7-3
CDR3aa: CASSLSGSLGGHEQFF
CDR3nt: TGTGCCAGCAGCTTAAGCGGGAGCTTGGGGGGCCATGAGCAGTTCTTC

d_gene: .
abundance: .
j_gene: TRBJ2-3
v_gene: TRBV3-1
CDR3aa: CASSRDSPDTQYF
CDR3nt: TGTGCCAGCAGCCGAGACAGCCCAGATACGCAGTATTTT

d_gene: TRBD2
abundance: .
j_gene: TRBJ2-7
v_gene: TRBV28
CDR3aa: CASSPRLAGGGEQYF
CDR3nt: TGTGCCAGCAGTCCCCGACTAGCGGGGGGCGGGGAGCAGTACTTC

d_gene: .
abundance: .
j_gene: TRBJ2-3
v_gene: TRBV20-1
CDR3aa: CSANLIPGSTDTQYF
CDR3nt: TGCAGTGCTAACCTGATCCCCGGGAGCACAGATACGCAGTATTTT